The T cell receptor beta chain under discussion was sequenced for a study of response to subunit inactivated influenza vaccine. This clonotype was counted ten times or more. The target antigen is unknown. The CDR3 loop spans 14 amino acids. In germline, CDR1 is SEHNR, CDR2 FQNEAQ (reference sequence). The germline V and J ends were trimmed by 2 bases and 2 bases, with 8 bases remaining between them. Each CDR3 protein is one row after TCRdb ran MiXCR on the RT-PCR reads. The sample has about 520,000 distinct CDR3 sequences; less than 7.5% are singletons. Whole-study findings and limits: Each seasonal flu vaccination may recruit only limited new T cells, authors suggested.

Sequences were derived from PBMCs from blood, sampled about 24 months after vaccination. The chain joins TRBV7-9 to TRBJ2-3; no clear D gene. The sequence was obtained from a man between 45 and 75 years old who received an inactivated influenza vaccine. The CDR3 loop is CASSLSGNTDTQYF. The CDR3 DNA is TGTGCCAGCAGCTTAAGTGGTAACACAGATACGCAGTATTTT.